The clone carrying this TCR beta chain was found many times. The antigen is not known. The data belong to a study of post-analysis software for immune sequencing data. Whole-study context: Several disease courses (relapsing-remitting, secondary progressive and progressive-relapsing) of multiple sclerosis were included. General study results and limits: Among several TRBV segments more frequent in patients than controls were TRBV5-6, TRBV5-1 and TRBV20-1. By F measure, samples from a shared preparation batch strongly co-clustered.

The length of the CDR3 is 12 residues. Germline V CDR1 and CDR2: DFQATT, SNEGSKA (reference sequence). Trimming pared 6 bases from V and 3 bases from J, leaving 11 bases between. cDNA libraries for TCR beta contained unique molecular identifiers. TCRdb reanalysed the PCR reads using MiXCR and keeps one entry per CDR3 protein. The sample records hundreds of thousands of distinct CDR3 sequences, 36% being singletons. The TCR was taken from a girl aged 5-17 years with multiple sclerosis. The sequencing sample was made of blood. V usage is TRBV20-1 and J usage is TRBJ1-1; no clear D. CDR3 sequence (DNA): TGCAGTGCCGGTAGAAGGGACACTGAAGCTTTCTTT. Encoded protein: CSAGRRDTEAFF.